The 15 T cell receptor beta chains below come from one sample, sequenced in a study of cytomegalovirus exposure and HLA in healthy donors. The PCR used 60 Vbeta and 13 Jbeta primers. Assay used: immunoSEQ multiplex PCR; TCRdb lists only in-frame clones, some missing. The data contain about 130,000 clones, 70% to 85% of them singletons. Specimen: PBMCs. The receptor set was obtained from a boy between 10 and 17 years old in good health and CMV-seronegative.

The rearrangement joins TRBV11-1 to TRBJ1-2; the D gene is possibly TRBD1 (6 bases). The germline gives CDR1 SGHAT, CDR2 FQDESV (reference sequence). The V gene lost 3 bases and the J gene lost 8 bases, with 13 bases spanning the gap. This CDR3 is 13 amino acids long. The CDR3 region is CASSFSETGGYTF. CDR3 DNA: TGTGCCAGCAGCTTCTCAGAGACAGGCGGCTACACCTTC.

The CDR3 DNA reads TGCGCCAGCAGCCAGGGACTCAATGAAAAACTGTTTTTT. Amino acids: CASSQGLNEKLFF. V and J are TRBV4-3 and TRBJ1-4, with TRBD1 as a possible D gene (5 bases). This CDR3 region has 13 residues. From germline, CDR1 is LGHNA and CDR2 YSLEER. V lost 3 bases and J 5 bases, leaving 7 bases between the germline ends.

The rearrangement links TRBV15 to TRBJ2-5, with D unclear. The V end lost 3 bases, the J end lost 3 bases, and 11 bases lay between the germline ends. Germline V gene sequence: CDR1 LNHNV, CDR2 YYDKDF (reference sequence). CDR3 length equals 14 residues. The CDR3 DNA reads TGTGCCACCAGCAGGTGGAGTTTGGAAGAGACCCAGTACTTC. This sequence encodes CATSRWSLEETQYF.

The table lists this clone with a count of one. The chain links TRBV4-3 to TRBJ1-2; 7 positions agree with TRBD1. The V gene's germline CDR1 is LGHNA and CDR2 YSLEER. Losses at the gene ends were 3 bases for V and 7 bases for J; bases not matched to a gene: 8. The CDR3 runs 14 residues. The CDR3 here is CASSQWTGEGGYTF. As DNA, the CDR3 is TGCGCCAGCAGCCAGTGGACAGGAGAGGGTGGCTACACCTTC.

Turning to this clone: The identical CDR3 is also encoded by other nucleotide sequences in the sample. In DNA form, the CDR3 reads TGTGCCAGTAGTATCCAGGGGTCCTACGAGCAGTACTTC. Translation: CASSIQGSYEQYF. This chain joins TRBV19 and TRBJ2-7, with D perhaps TRBD1 (6 bases). CDR1 LNHDA and CDR2 SQIVND come from the germline V gene (reference sequence). V dropped 3 bases and J dropped 1 base, with 7 bases sitting between them. The CDR3 covers 13 residues.

The CDR3 sequence: CASSRGENTGELFF. In DNA form, the CDR3 reads TGTGCCAGCAGCCGGGGGGAGAACACCGGGGAGCTGTTTTTT. The rearrangement links TRBV5-6 to TRBJ2-2, with TRBD2 matching over 7 bases. This CDR3 has 14 residues. With V trimmed by 4 bases and J by 1 base, 1 base remained unmatched. The germline V gene has CDR1 SGHDT and CDR2 YYEEEE. Based on the CDR3 plus reference TRBV5-6 and TRBJ2-2, the full variable domain is DAGVTQSPTHLIKTRGQQVTLRCSPKSGHDTVSWYQQALGQGPQFIFQYYEEEERQRGNFPDRFSGHQFPNYSSELNVNALLLGDSALYLCASSRGENTGELFFGEGSRLTVL.

This chain uses TRBV10-3 with TRBJ1-4; possible D gene TRBD1, 5 bases. The CDR3 loop spans 14 amino acids. Looked up from germline, CDR1 is ENHRY and CDR2 is SYGVKD. Trimming stripped 5 bases from V and 8 bases from J, with 15 bases between. CDR3 nucleotide sequence: TGTGCCATCAGTAGACAGATGGGAAGCGAAAAACTGTTTTTT. It yields the protein CAISRQMGSEKLFF.

CDR3 residues: CASSPRSGDSTDTQYF. The CDR3 DNA reads TGTGCCAGCAGCCCCAGGAGCGGGGATTCCACAGATACGCAGTATTTT. This chain links TRBV7-9 with TRBJ2-3; TRBD2 matches 7 bases. V dropped 5 bases and J dropped 2; count of bases not matched to a gene: 10. This CDR3 contains 16 residues. Germline V gene lookup returns CDR1 SEHNR and CDR2 FQNEAQ (reference sequence).

V is TRBV19 and J is TRBJ1-2, with unresolved D. This CDR3 comprises 12 residues. CDR1 LNHDA and CDR2 SQIVND come from the germline V gene (reference sequence). Trimming stripped 3 bases from V and 6 bases from J, with 8 bases between. This CDR3 reads CASSMGENGYTF. DNA of the CDR3: TGTGCCAGTAGTATGGGAGAAAATGGCTACACCTTC.

The rearrangement joins TRBV27 to TRBJ2-7, with TRBD1 matching 10 bases. This CDR3 comprises 15 residues. Germline V gives CDR1 MNHEY, CDR2 SMNVEV (reference sequence). J lost 4 bases, V lost 2 bases, and 5 bases had no gene match. CDR3 sequence: CASSLGTGVLYEQYF. CDR3 nucleotide sequence: TGTGCCAGCAGTTTAGGGACAGGGGTATTGTACGAGCAGTACTTC.

This clone has only one observation. The genes are TRBV7-2 and TRBJ2-7, with a possible D match to TRBD1 (6 bases). This CDR3 has 13 amino acids. V gave up 5 bases and J gave up 3 bases, with 11 bases separating them. Germline V gene lookup returns CDR1 SGHTA and CDR2 FQGNSA. The CDR3 DNA reads as TGTGCCAGCAGCCGGGACAACTTCTACGAGCAGTACTTC. This sequence encodes CASSRDNFYEQYF.

This rearrangement joins TRBV6-1 to TRBJ2-6; D gene uncertain. The V gene lost 1 base and the J gene lost 5 bases, with 9 bases spanning the gap. Germline loops: CDR1 MNHNS, CDR2 SASEGT. The CDR3 contains 15 residues. CDR3 in amino acids: CASSEGRLRANVLTF. The CDR3 DNA is TGTGCCAGCAGTGAAGGGCGGTTACGGGCCAACGTCCTGACTTTC.

A single count supports this clone. A read error may account for a junction end that differs from germline. This CDR3 reads CASSQELRQGYYGYPF. CDR3 bases: TGCGCCAGCAGCCAAGAGTTGAGACAGGGGTACTATGGCTACCCCTTC. The chain carries TRBV4-3 and TRBJ1-2; 8 positions match TRBD1. There are 16 residues in the CDR3. The germline CDR1 and CDR2 sequences are LGHNA and YSLEER.

This clone was detected a few times. The chain uses TRBV4-3 and TRBJ1-5, with D possibly being TRBD1 (6 bases). The CDR3 length is 15 residues. The germline V gene has CDR1 LGHNA and CDR2 YSLEER. Trimming took 3 bases from V and 0 from J, leaving 9 bases between them. The CDR3 coding sequence is TGCGCCAGCAGCCATAACAGGGTTAGCAATCAGCCCCAGCATTTT. This translates into CASSHNRVSNQPQHF.

The chain is built from TRBV29-1 and TRBJ2-7; D possibly corresponds to TRBD2 (6 bases). Trimming removed 3 bases at V and 4 bases at J, with 13 bases between. Per germline, CDR1 SQVTM and CDR2 ANQGSEA. This CDR3 has 13 residues. The CDR3 loop is CSVDGNSGYEQYF. As DNA, the CDR3 is TGCAGCGTTGATGGGAATAGCGGATACGAGCAGTACTTC.